These 4 T cell receptor beta chains came from one sample sequenced in a study of blood T cells in healthy people across ages. A second PCR, run for about 7 to 11 cycles, used a sample-barcoded 5' primer plus a J-beta primer mix. MiXCR, applied by TCRdb to the 5' RACE reads, yields one record per CDR3 protein. Among approximately 780,000 distinct CDR3 sequences listed, roughly 24% were seen once. The same specimen was also included in a second study, on T cells of mothers and their children.

The sequencing sample was made of blood. The receptors stem from a boy between 10 and 17 years old in good health.

The table lists this clonotype with a few counts. The chain employs TRBV12-3 or TRBV12-4 and TRBJ2-7; 8 bases map to TRBD2. Germline trimming cut 3 bases from V and 1 base from J; bases unmatched to any gene: 5. The CDR3 totals 15 residues. CDR3 loop: CASSFTRGASYEQYF. The CDR3 DNA reads as TGTGCCAGCAGTTTTACGCGGGGGGCATCCTACGAGCAGTACTTC.

V gene TRBV5-1 combines with J gene TRBJ2-5, with TRBD1 identical over 7 bases. The better agreement between TRBJ2-7 and the DNA end casts doubt on the J call. The CDR3 consists of 17 residues. CDR1 and CDR2 (germline): SGHRS, YFSETQ. The CDR3 DNA sequence: TGCGCCAGCAGCTTGGCTCAGATAGACAGGGCAAGCTACGAGCAGTACTTC. Residues: CASSLAQIDRASYEQYF.

The CDR3 reads CASSYSMREAFF. As DNA, the CDR3 is TGTGCCAGCAGTTACTCTATGAGGGAAGCTTTCTTT. This chain uses TRBV6-6 with TRBJ1-1; D is undetermined. CDR1 is MNHNY and CDR2 is SVGAGI in the germline V gene (reference sequence). The CDR3 is 12 amino acids. Trimming removed 0 bases at V and 8 bases at J, with 7 bases between.

This clonotype was seen a handful of times. This rearrangement joins TRBV12-3 or TRBV12-4 to TRBJ1-1; a possible D gene is TRBD1 (5 bases). The CDR3 sequence is 15 residues long. Trimming shortened V by 7 bases and J by 3 bases, and 18 bases separated the two germline ends. In nucleotides, the CDR3 is TGTGCCAGCACCGGGAACGGGGGAGGGGACACTGAAGCTTTCTTT. It translates to CASTGNGGGDTEAFF.